This T cell receptor (beta chain) is drawn from a study of cytomegalovirus exposure and HLA in healthy donors. Overall study findings and caveats: Most of the CMV-associated TCR beta chains (in a later analysis) appeared to be HLA-restricted. CMV antigen specificity was confirmed in vitro for three CMV-associated chains. The authors later linked a missense DCLRE1C variant to TCR beta V- and J-gene trimming.

Germline-derived CDR1 and CDR2 are SGHDN and FVKESK. The CDR3 length is 15 residues. Trimming cost V 1 base and J 3 bases; bases outside gene matches: 4. Of note for this clone: Antigen unknown.

Researchers ran the PCR with 60 Vbeta and 13 Jbeta primers. Generated by immunoSEQ multiplex PCR, the TCRdb table keeps only in-frame clones and is missing some. The table includes hundreds of thousands of clones, about 75% detected once. The sequence came from a woman aged 25-40 years in good health and CMV-seronegative. The chain recombines TRBV14 with TRBJ1-2; 8 bases agree with TRBD1. The sequencing input was PBMCs. CDR3 DNA: TGTGCCAGCAGCCAAGTATCGGACAGGGACTATGGCTACACCTTC. It is translated as CASSQVSDRDYGYTF. Full variable domain (rest looked up from reference TRBV14 and TRBJ1-2): EAGVTQFPSHSVIEKGQTVTLRCDPISGHDNLYWYRRVMGKEIKFLLHFVKESKQDESGMPNNRFLAERTGGTYSTLKVQPAELEDSGVYFCASSQVSDRDYGYTFGSGTRLTVV.